This T cell receptor (beta chain) was found in a study of shared clonotypes between healthy human individuals. This clone has just one count. Data came from immunoSEQ multiplex PCR; TCRdb stores just in-frame clones and leaves some out. Found here are hundreds of thousands of clones, 74% of them singletons; the top ten hold under 2%. Germline CDR1 and CDR2: MDHEN and SYDVKM. The CDR3 extends over 14 amino acids. With V trimmed by 5 bases and J by 4 bases, 6 bases remained unmatched. The sample was memory CD4+ T cells sorted from blood. Subset denoted: CD45RA-negative fraction. V is TRBV28 and J is TRBJ2-5; 8 bases map to TRBD1. This clonotype originated in a woman aged 25 to 39 in good health. This chain's CDR3 is CASSGQGIPETQYF. CDR3 DNA: TGTGCCAGCAGTGGACAGGGAATCCCAGAGACCCAGTACTTC. Full variable domain (outside the CDR3, taken from reference TRBV28 and TRBJ2-5): DVKVTQSSRYLVKRTGEKVFLECVQDMDHENMFWYRQDPGLGLRLIYFSYDVKMKEKGDIPEGYSVSREKKERFSLILESASTNQTSMYLCASSGQGIPETQYFGPGTRLLVL.